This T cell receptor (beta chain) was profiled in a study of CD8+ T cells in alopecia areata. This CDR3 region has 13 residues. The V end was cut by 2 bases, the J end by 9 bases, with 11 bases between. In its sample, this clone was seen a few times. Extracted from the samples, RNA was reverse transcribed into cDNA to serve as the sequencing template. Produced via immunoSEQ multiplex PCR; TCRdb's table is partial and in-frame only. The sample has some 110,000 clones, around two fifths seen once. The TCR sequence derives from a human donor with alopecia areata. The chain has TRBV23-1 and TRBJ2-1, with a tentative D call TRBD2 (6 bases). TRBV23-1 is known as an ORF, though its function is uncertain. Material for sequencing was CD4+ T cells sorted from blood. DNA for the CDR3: TGCGCCAGCAGTCAACGTGGGGGGAGTGAGCAGTTCTTC. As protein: CASSQRGGSEQFF.